What follows are 26 T cell receptor beta chains derived from one specimen sequenced in a study of T cells after yellow fever vaccination. One entry per CDR3 protein results from TCRdb running MiXCR on the 5' RACE reads. The sample has some 420,000 distinct CDR3 sequences, approximately 18% seen once. The material was PBMCs, obtained before the yellow fever booster vaccination. These receptors were taken from a man aged 18 to 29 who received the YFV17D yellow fever vaccine.

The V gene is TRBV29-1, the J gene TRBJ2-3, with 11 bases that match TRBD2. The CDR3 runs 15 residues. Germline CDR1 SQVTM, CDR2 ANQGSEA. V trimming: 7 bases; J trimming: 1 base; junction bases outside the gene matches: 7. The DNA for the CDR3 is TGCAGCGGGATCCTAGCGGGGGGTGGCACAGATACGCAGTATTTT. Amino acid sequence: CSGILAGGGTDTQYF.

This clonotype was counted between two and nine times. The rearrangement joins TRBV29-1 to TRBJ2-6, with D perhaps matching TRBD1 (6 bases). The CDR3 sequence is 13 residues long. The germline CDR1 and CDR2 sequences are SQVTM and ANQGSEA. The V end lost 4 bases, the J end lost 12 bases, and 16 bases lay between the germline ends. The CDR3 reads CSVVLAGVTVLTF. The DNA of the CDR3 is TGCAGCGTTGTTTTGGCAGGGGTCACCGTCCTGACTTTC.

Only a few counts were recorded for this clonotype. V gene TRBV5-6 combines with J gene TRBJ2-3, with 9 positions matching TRBD2. V shed 1 base, J shed 6 bases, and the junction held 6 bases outside the gene matches. Germline values: CDR1 SGHDT, CDR2 YYEEEE. The CDR3 is made up of 15 amino acids. The CDR3 protein is CASSLPAGGFDTQYF. CDR3 nucleotides: TGTGCCAGCAGCTTGCCAGCGGGGGGTTTCGATACGCAGTATTTT.

This clonotype was counted once. The chain recombines TRBV29-1 with TRBJ2-7; D is unclear. The CDR3 consists of 13 residues. Germline-derived CDR1 and CDR2 are SQVTM and ANQGSEA. Trimming pared 6 bases from V and 3 bases from J, leaving 15 bases between. The CDR3 loop is CSVVPTANYEQYF. The CDR3 DNA follows: TGCAGCGTCGTACCGACGGCAAACTACGAGCAGTACTTC.

The chain couples TRBV18 to TRBJ2-2; D remains unclear. The CDR3 has 14 amino acids. V lost 2 bases and J lost 4, with 8 bases in between. Germline-derived CDR1 and CDR2 are KGHSH and LQKENI. The CDR3 here is CASSPIGTTGELFF. CDR3 sequence (DNA): TGTGCCAGCTCACCAATCGGCACCACCGGGGAGCTGTTTTTT.

There are many counts of this clonotype. The CDR3 is CASSLEGAQETQYF. DNA for the CDR3: TGTGCCAGCAGTTTAGAGGGGGCACAAGAGACCCAGTACTTC. J is TRBJ2-5 and V is TRBV12-3 or TRBV12-4; 7 bases are a match to TRBD1. The CDR3 has 14 residues. Trimming at V came to 1 base and at J to 2 bases, leaving 1 base not matched to a gene.

This clonotype was picked up a small number of times. The chain links TRBV20-1 to TRBJ1-1; 10 nucleotides agree with TRBD1. The CDR3 is 13 amino acids. Germline assignment: CDR1 DFQATT and CDR2 SNEGSKA (reference sequence). Losses at the gene ends were 5 bases for V and 4 bases for J; bases not matched to a gene: 4. In DNA, the CDR3 is TGCAGTGCTCGACAGGGGGCCATCACTGAAGCTTTCTTT. Protein sequence: CSARQGAITEAFF.

This clonotype was seen more than once but under ten times. This sequence joins TRBV4-3 and TRBJ2-3; TRBD1 matches at 8 bases. V was clipped by 0 bases and J by 0 bases; unmatched bases: 5. This CDR3 spans 17 amino acids. Germline V lookup: CDR1 LGHNA, CDR2 YSLEER. Here the CDR3 DNA reads TGCGCCAGCAGCCAAGAATTAAACAGGGGGAGCACAGATACGCAGTATTTT. Its protein is CASSQELNRGSTDTQYF.

The V and J genes are TRBV5-5 and TRBJ1-2; 8 bases are a match to TRBD1. Germline V gives CDR1 SGHKS, CDR2 YYEKEE (reference sequence). V was pared by 8 bases and J by 6 bases, with 6 bases of the junction left unmatched. This CDR3 comprises 12 residues. The CDR3 here is CASGQGGDGYTF. In DNA form, the CDR3 reads TGTGCCAGTGGACAGGGAGGAGATGGCTACACCTTC.

The V call is TRBV27, the J call TRBJ1-2; D call uncertain. CDR1 and CDR2 (germline): MNHEY, SMNVEV (reference sequence). The CDR3 loop spans 15 amino acids. V lost 0 bases and J lost 8, with 16 bases in between. The CDR3 region is CASSLSESREGGYTF. CDR3 in DNA: TGTGCCAGCAGTTTATCGGAATCAAGGGAGGGAGGCTACACCTTC.

The rearrangement joins TRBV12-3 or TRBV12-4 to TRBJ1-1; weak D call: TRBD1 (6 bases). CDR3 length: 12 amino acids. Trimming removed 5 bases at V and 7 bases at J, with 11 bases between. The CDR3, as DNA: TGTGCCAGCAGTCCAGGGGCCCGTGAAGCTTTCTTT. As protein: CASSPGAREAFF.

The CDR3 bases are TGCGCCAGCAGCCCCTCGGACAGCCGGTACACTGAAGCTTTCTTT. Protein product: CASSPSDSRYTEAFF. This chain links TRBV5-1 with TRBJ1-1, with D possibly matching TRBD1 (6 bases). This CDR3 region has 15 residues. Germline V lookup: CDR1 SGHRS, CDR2 YFSETQ. V was shortened by 4 bases and J by 3 bases, with 16 bases between the two germline ends.

The chain recombines TRBV20-1 with TRBJ2-3; 11 bases line up with TRBD2. Germline V lookup: CDR1 DFQATT, CDR2 SNEGSKA (reference sequence). V lost 5 bases to trimming and J lost 1 base; unmatched junction nucleotides: 11. CDR3 length: 17 residues. DNA for the CDR3: TGCAGTGCTTGGGGGACTAGCGGCGCTGTAGGCACAGATACGCAGTATTTT. Its translation is CSAWGTSGAVGTDTQYF.

There are a few counts of this clonotype. The chain is built from TRBV5-1 and TRBJ2-5; 7 bases match TRBD1. Germline CDR1 reads SGHRS; CDR2 reads YFSETQ. This CDR3 is 15 amino acids long. J gave up 1 base and V 4 bases, and 7 bases lay outside the gene matches. CDR3 DNA sequence: TGCGCCAGCAGCGATTTTGGACAGGCCCAAGAGACCCAGTACTTC. The encoded protein is CASSDFGQAQETQYF.

This clonotype was detected ten times or more. The chain couples TRBV20-1 to TRBJ1-5; maybe TRBD1 (5 bases). The CDR3 has 12 amino acids. Germline loops: CDR1 DFQATT, CDR2 SNEGSKA (reference sequence). V dropped 0 bases and J dropped 7 bases, with 7 bases sitting between them. The CDR3 reads CSARDRGQPQHF. CDR3 nucleotides: TGCAGTGCTAGAGATCGGGGGCAGCCCCAGCATTTT.

This chain links TRBV7-9 with TRBJ2-2, with a possible D match to TRBD2 (6 bases). Germline CDR1 SEHNR, CDR2 FQNEAQ (reference sequence). This CDR3 has 15 residues. Trimming took off 5 bases at V and 5 bases at J, with 15 bases between the two ends. This chain's CDR3 is CASSHPGLRTGELFF. Here the CDR3 DNA reads TGTGCCAGCAGCCATCCGGGACTCCGGACCGGGGAGCTGTTTTTT.

The chain joins TRBV6-2 or TRBV6-3 to TRBJ2-7, with TRBD2 matching over 10 bases. With 3 bases clipped from V and 6 bases from J, the junction kept 11 bases outside the gene matches. Looked up from germline, CDR1 is MNHEY and CDR2 is SVGEGT. This CDR3 spans 16 amino acids. The CDR3 sequence: CASSYLVSGGSCEQYV. CDR3 nucleotide sequence: TGTGCCAGCAGTTATCTGGTTAGCGGGGGGTCGTGCGAGCAGTACGTC.

V gene TRBV6-2 or TRBV6-3 combines with J gene TRBJ1-1, with 8 bases that match TRBD1. The CDR3 runs 14 residues. Looked up from germline, CDR1 is MNHEY and CDR2 is SVGEGT. The V gene end was trimmed by 3 bases and the J gene end by 5 bases; junction bases not matched to a gene: 5. This chain's CDR3 is CASSYQGAVTEAFF. For the CDR3, the DNA is TGTGCCAGCAGTTATCAGGGGGCGGTTACTGAAGCTTTCTTT.

This clonotype has ten or more counts. The chain links TRBV20-1 to TRBJ2-2, with 8 bases lining up with TRBD1. The junction had 10 bases not matched to a gene; V was cut back by 3 bases and J by 4 bases. The CDR3 totals 16 residues. CDR1 DFQATT and CDR2 SNEGSKA come from the germline V gene (reference sequence). CDR3 sequence reads: CSARPFSGGGTGELFF. The CDR3 coding sequence is TGCAGTGCTAGGCCGTTCTCAGGGGGCGGCACCGGGGAGCTGTTTTTT.

In regard to this clonotype: A read error is likely, as this CDR3 ends without the conserved phenylalanine or tryptophan. The gene calls are TRBV28 and TRBJ1-1; D ambiguous. Germline values: CDR1 MDHEN, CDR2 SYDVKM. The CDR3 sequence is 13 residues long. Trimming took off 3 bases at V and 1 base at J, with 6 bases between the two ends. The CDR3 sequence: CASSFAPNTEAFS. CDR3 DNA: TGTGCCAGCAGTTTCGCACCGAACACTGAAGCTTTCTCT.

The V call is TRBV5-1, the J call TRBJ2-1; a possible D gene is TRBD1 (5 bases). Per germline, CDR1 SGHRS and CDR2 YFSETQ. Trimming stripped 4 bases from V and 0 bases from J, with 11 bases between. The CDR3 runs to 15 residues. CDR3 in DNA: TGCGCCAGCAGCCAGGACATTCCCTCCTACAATGAGCAGTTCTTC. It encodes CASSQDIPSYNEQFF.

This clonotype showed up just a few times. The chain joins TRBV2 to TRBJ2-7; no firm D call. The CDR3 sequence is 12 residues long. From germline, CDR1 is SNHLY and CDR2 FYNNEI. V lost 2 bases to trimming and J lost 0 bases, with 2 bases between them. CDR3 protein: CASSEHSYEQYF. The CDR3 nucleotides are TGTGCCAGCAGTGAACACTCCTACGAGCAGTACTTC.

This clonotype was detected only a few times. The chain combines TRBV4-3 with TRBJ2-5, with D possibly being TRBD2 (5 bases). This CDR3 has 14 residues. The germline CDR1 and CDR2 sequences are LGHNA and YSLEER. The V end lost 6 bases, the J end lost 5 bases, and 16 bases lay between the germline ends. The CDR3 DNA reads TGCGCCAGCAGTCGGCGGCTAGCTGGGGAGACCCAGTACTTC. This sequence encodes CASSRRLAGETQYF.

The chain employs TRBV6-5 and TRBJ1-2, with TRBD1 matching 8 bases. The CDR3 runs to 13 residues. J was trimmed by 8 bases and V by 2 bases; bases with no gene match: 4. Germline-derived CDR1 and CDR2 are MNHEY and SVGAGI. The CDR3 coding sequence is TGTGCCAGCAGTTACCAGGGGGCCTGGGGCTACACCTTC. It codes for CASSYQGAWGYTF.

The chain is built from TRBV5-1 and TRBJ2-5; D not resolved. Germline CDR1 and CDR2: SGHRS and YFSETQ. Trimming cost V 4 bases and J 3 bases, with 10 bases left between them. This CDR3 contains 13 residues. In DNA, the CDR3 is TGCGCCAGCAGCCCGGCTGATAAAGAGACCCAGTACTTC. It is translated as CASSPADKETQYF.

This clonotype appeared a few times. The chain has TRBV28 and TRBJ1-1; D uncertain. Germline CDR1 reads MDHEN; CDR2 reads SYDVKM. The CDR3 runs to 15 residues. Trimming took off 5 bases at V and 1 base at J, with 14 bases between the two ends. The CDR3 is CASSETLSGNTEAFF. The CDR3 nucleotides are TGTGCCAGCAGTGAGACGTTATCGGGGAACACTGAAGCTTTCTTT.